Each of the 21 T cell receptor beta chains below was sequenced from the same sample in a study of control samples from healthy donors and cancer patients (dated by TCRdb to about 2020). Libraries were prepared through the immunoSEQ multiplex PCR assay. TCRdb carries this immuneACCESS record with in-frame sequences only. Its versions omit some clonotypes, under half of them owing to an unresolved V gene in the studies checked, with the rest unexplained. Within this sample are about 90,000 clones, with about 92% of them counted one time only. In total, the top ten clones hold approximately 1.5% of the sample. The sample comprised blood. The receptors originated from a woman in her 30s in good health.

The genes are TRBV12-3 or TRBV12-4 and TRBJ1-2; possibly TRBD1 for D (5 bases). The CDR3 totals 13 residues. V lost 5 bases and J 2 bases, leaving 9 bases between the germline ends. This CDR3 is CASSPRQNYGYTF. The CDR3 nucleotides are TGTGCCAGCAGTCCCAGACAGAACTATGGCTACACCTTC.

The rearrangement joins TRBV23-1 to TRBJ2-1, with a weak D call TRBD2 (5 bases). TRBV23-1 is filed as an ORF, its function uncertain. V was shortened by 2 bases and J by 6 bases, with 20 bases between the two germline ends. The CDR3 runs to 17 residues. CDR3 sequence: CASSQPPPGPAGNEQFF. CDR3 sequence (DNA): TGCGCCAGCAGTCAACCCCCCCCCGGCCCCGCGGGCAATGAGCAGTTCTTC.

This chain connects TRBV5-8 to TRBJ1-4, with D possibly matching TRBD1 (6 bases). CDR3 length: 15 amino acids. V dropped 0 bases and J dropped 8 bases, with 14 bases sitting between them. Germline V gene sequence: CDR1 SGHTS, CDR2 YDEGEE. CDR3 coding DNA: TGTGCCAGCAGCTTGGGAGACAGGCCCAGGGAAAAACTGTTTTTT. Translation gives CASSLGDRPREKLFF.

The chain recombines TRBV3-1 (or the pseudogene TRBV3-2) with TRBJ1-2, with TRBD1 as a possible D gene (6 bases). Trimming pared 1 base from V and 6 bases from J, leaving 9 bases between. The germline V gene encodes CDR1 LGHDT and CDR2 YNNKEL (reference sequence). The CDR3 is 13 amino acids. The CDR3, as DNA: TGTGCCAGCAGCCAAGCTGCAGGGGATGGCTACACCTTC. This encodes CASSQAAGDGYTF.

Here the CDR3 reads CARTTACSNQPQHF. The CDR3 DNA is TGTGCCAGGACGACGGCTTGTAGCAATCAGCCCCAGCATTTT. This chain links TRBV19 with TRBJ1-5; no clear D. Trimming took off 9 bases at V and 0 bases at J, with 12 bases between the two ends. The CDR3 spans 14 residues. Germline-derived CDR1 and CDR2 are LNHDA and SQIVND (reference sequence).

As DNA, the CDR3 is TGCGCCAGCAGCTCGGGACAGGAGGGGCAGCCCCAGCATTTT. It encodes CASSSGQEGQPQHF. V is TRBV5-1 and J is TRBJ1-5, with 8 bases aligning to TRBD1. CDR1 is SGHRS and CDR2 is YFSETQ in the germline V gene. The length of the CDR3 is 14 residues. V was pared by 3 bases and J by 7 bases, with 6 bases of the junction left unmatched.

This clone was seen only once. V gene TRBV11-3 combines with J gene TRBJ1-5; no reliable D call. Trimming cost V 10 bases and J 4 bases, with 17 bases left between them. Germline V lookup: CDR1 SGHNT, CDR2 YENEEA. CDR3 length equals 14 residues. The CDR3 sequence is CATPKLEANQPQHF. The DNA for the CDR3 is TGTGCCACTCCCAAACTCGAGGCAAATCAGCCCCAGCATTTT.

This chain joins TRBV7-6 and TRBJ2-2, with TRBD2 matching over 10 bases. Germline V gene lookup returns CDR1 SGHVS and CDR2 FNYEAQ. This CDR3 contains 15 residues. The ends lost 1 base at V and 6 bases at J; junction bases unmatched: 2. CDR3 nucleotide sequence: TGTGCCAGCAGCTTAGAGCTAGCGGGGGCCGGGGAGCTGTTTTTT. This translates into CASSLELAGAGELFF.

The genes are TRBV4-1 and TRBJ1-1; perhaps TRBD1 as D (6 bases). CDR1 and CDR2 from the germline V gene are MGHRA and YSYEKL. This CDR3 contains 15 residues. Trimming removed 1 base from V and 8 bases from J, with 17 bases in between. In DNA form, the CDR3 reads TGCGCCAGCAGCCAAGTATACGGGGGCCAAGGCGAAGCTTTCTTT. Its translation: CASSQVYGGQGEAFF.

The chain employs TRBV6-6 and TRBJ2-3; tentatively, D is TRBD2 (7 bases). V was cut by 6 bases and J by 3 bases, with 19 bases left in between. CDR3 size: 16 residues. Germline V gives CDR1 MNHNY, CDR2 SVGAGI (reference sequence). The CDR3: CASRTSDGGATDTQYF. CDR3 nucleotides: TGTGCCAGCAGGACCTCTGATGGGGGGGCTACAGATACGCAGTATTTT.

Only one count was recorded for this clone. The chain joins TRBV27 to TRBJ2-1; unclear D gene. The CDR3 covers 12 residues. Trimming removed 3 bases at V and 6 bases at J, with 6 bases between. Germline-derived CDR1 and CDR2 are MNHEY and SMNVEV (reference sequence). CDR3 in DNA: TGTGCCAGCAGTTTTGGCAGCAATGAGCAGTTCTTC. This gives the protein CASSFGSNEQFF.

The rearrangement uses TRBV11-3 and TRBJ2-5, with a possible D match to TRBD1 (8 bases). The CDR3 totals 17 residues. Trimming stripped 5 bases from V and 5 bases from J, with 24 bases between. From germline, CDR1 is SGHNT and CDR2 YENEEA. In DNA, the CDR3 is TGTGCCAGCAGCCCCACCCCCGGACAGGGAGGGTTGGAGACCCAGTACTTC. Amino acid sequence: CASSPTPGQGGLETQYF.

The chain couples TRBV5-4 to TRBJ2-1, with unresolved D. The CDR3 is 14 residues long. Germline CDR1 reads SGHNT; CDR2 reads YYREEE (reference sequence). Trimming removed 0 bases at V and 8 bases at J, with 12 bases between. Here the CDR3 DNA reads TGTGCCAGCAGCTTGGAGACGGCCTTTGATGAGCAGTTCTTC. It translates to CASSLETAFDEQFF.

The chain combines TRBV27 with TRBJ2-1; 8 bases align to TRBD1. Germline lookup yields CDR1 MNHEY and CDR2 SMNVEV (reference sequence). This CDR3 has 16 amino acids. Trimming took 4 bases from V and 6 from J; bases not matched to a gene: 11. CDR3 loop: CASSSTGQGVGNEQFF. The DNA of the CDR3 is TGTGCCAGCAGTTCCACCGGACAGGGTGTAGGCAATGAGCAGTTCTTC.

J is TRBJ1-4 and V is TRBV5-1, with 7 nucleotides matching TRBD1. The J segment lost 3 bases and the V segment lost 1 base, leaving 3 bases of the junction unmatched. The germline V gene has CDR1 SGHRS and CDR2 YFSETQ. The length of the CDR3 is 15 residues. In DNA form, the CDR3 reads TGCGCCAGCAGCTTGAGTGGGACAGCTAATGAAAAACTGTTTTTT. It specifies CASSLSGTANEKLFF.

The rearrangement links TRBV7-3 to TRBJ1-1, with D hard to call. Trimming shortened V by 2 bases and J by 1 base, and 5 bases separated the two germline ends. This CDR3 is built from 13 residues. The germline gives CDR1 SGHTA, CDR2 FQGTGA. The CDR3 DNA is TGTGCCAGCAGCTTAGAACAGAACACTGAAGCTTTCTTT. It yields the protein CASSLEQNTEAFF.

This rearrangement joins TRBV6-5 to TRBJ1-2; maybe TRBD1 (6 bases). V lost 2 bases, J lost 8 bases, and 12 bases lay in between. Per the germline V gene, CDR1 is MNHEY and CDR2 is SVGAGI. This CDR3 has 13 residues. The CDR3 here is CASSYGGTRGYTF. The CDR3 DNA follows: TGTGCCAGCAGTTACGGGGGCACACGGGGCTACACCTTC.

This chain joins TRBV28 and TRBJ1-2; 7 nucleotides match TRBD1. CDR1 is MDHEN, CDR2 SYDVKM, per germline. The CDR3 is 13 residues long. The J segment lost 3 bases and the V segment lost 5 bases, leaving 3 bases of the junction unmatched. CDR3 in DNA: TGTGCCAGCAGTCCTGGGACAGACTATGGCTACACCTTC. It yields the protein CASSPGTDYGYTF.

This rearrangement joins TRBV29-1 to TRBJ1-1, with unresolved D. This CDR3 has 12 residues. Germline V gene data show CDR1 as SQVTM and CDR2 as ANQGSEA. V lost 4 bases and J lost 1, with 7 bases in between. Written as DNA, the CDR3 is TGCAGCGTTGTACAGCGGAACACTGAAGCTTTCTTT. It codes for CSVVQRNTEAFF.

The chain uses TRBV7-9 and TRBJ2-3, with a possible D match to TRBD1 (5 bases). V was shortened by 8 bases and J by 7 bases, with 22 bases between the two germline ends. CDR3 size: 15 residues. Germline V gene sequence: CDR1 SEHNR, CDR2 FQNEAQ (reference sequence). In DNA, the CDR3 is TGTGCCAGCGGACGCAGGGTTGCCACCGCATATACGCAGTATTTT. Translated, it gives CASGRRVATAYTQYF.

This chain connects TRBV5-5 to TRBJ1-3, with D perhaps TRBD1 (5 bases). Germline V gene lookup returns CDR1 SGHKS and CDR2 YYEKEE (reference sequence). CDR3 length: 16 residues. Trimming shortened V by 2 bases and J by 2 bases, and 14 bases separated the two germline ends. Here the CDR3 DNA reads TGTGCCAGCAGCTTCTTGCAGGGTACGGCTGGAAACACCATATATTTT. Its translation is CASSFLQGTAGNTIYF.